The clone carrying this T cell receptor beta chain was seen a few times. Its antigen is not identified. This entry is derived from a study of human T cells and chemical hapten exposure. Time point specified: patch test 2, 6 weeks after DPC sensitization. Treatment described: therapeutic diphenylcyclopropenone sensitization with weekly scalp DPC. Sample donors consisted of patients with alopecia, aged 18 to 70 years, who were suitable for DPC. Germline V gene sequence: CDR1 MDHEN, CDR2 SYDVKM. The V end lost 7 bases, the J end lost 5 bases, and 17 bases lay between the germline ends. The CDR3 contains 14 residues. In the original analysis: There were a median of around 100,000 TCRs per sample, with a range from roughly 20,000 to 750,000. MiXCR, run by TCRdb on the RACE reads, gives a single entry per CDR3 protein. None of the V and J calls come from the authors' own analysis; TCRdb made them. This repertoire shows roughly 52,000 distinct CDR3 sequences, about 10% found once; its top ten account for 1.5% to 2%.

Study results and caveats: It should be noted that donors had alopecia, so their immune response may differ from healthy people's.

This receptor was taken from a woman aged 45-65 years with alopecia areata. Some clones in this sample may be carry-over from other donors' samples. The chain joins TRBV28 to TRBJ2-5; D unresolved. The sequencing used whole blood, collected in connection with sensitization to the hapten diphenylcyclopropenone (DPC). CDR3: CASNAILSGETQYF. The CDR3 region has the DNA TGTGCCAGCAACGCCATCTTATCTGGGGAGACCCAGTACTTC.